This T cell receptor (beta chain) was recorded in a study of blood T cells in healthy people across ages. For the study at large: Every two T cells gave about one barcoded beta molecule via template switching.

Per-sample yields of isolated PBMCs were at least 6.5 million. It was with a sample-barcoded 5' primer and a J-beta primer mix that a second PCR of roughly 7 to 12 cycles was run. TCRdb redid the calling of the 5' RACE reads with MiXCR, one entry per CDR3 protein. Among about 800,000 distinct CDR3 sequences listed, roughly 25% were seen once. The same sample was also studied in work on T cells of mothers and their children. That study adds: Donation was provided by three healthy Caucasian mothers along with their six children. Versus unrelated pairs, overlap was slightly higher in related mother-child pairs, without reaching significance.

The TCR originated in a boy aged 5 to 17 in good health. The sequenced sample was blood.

Here the CDR3 DNA reads TGCGCCAGCAGCTCAACCTCGACTGGTAAAAAGGGAGGTGAGCAGTTCTTC. Amino acid sequence: CASSSTSTGKKGGEQFF. This chain links TRBV5-1 with TRBJ2-1; TRBD2 might be the D (6 bases). CDR1 is SGHRS and CDR2 is YFSETQ in the germline V gene. V was trimmed by 3 bases and J by 9 bases, leaving 25 bases between them. The CDR3 sequence is 17 residues long.